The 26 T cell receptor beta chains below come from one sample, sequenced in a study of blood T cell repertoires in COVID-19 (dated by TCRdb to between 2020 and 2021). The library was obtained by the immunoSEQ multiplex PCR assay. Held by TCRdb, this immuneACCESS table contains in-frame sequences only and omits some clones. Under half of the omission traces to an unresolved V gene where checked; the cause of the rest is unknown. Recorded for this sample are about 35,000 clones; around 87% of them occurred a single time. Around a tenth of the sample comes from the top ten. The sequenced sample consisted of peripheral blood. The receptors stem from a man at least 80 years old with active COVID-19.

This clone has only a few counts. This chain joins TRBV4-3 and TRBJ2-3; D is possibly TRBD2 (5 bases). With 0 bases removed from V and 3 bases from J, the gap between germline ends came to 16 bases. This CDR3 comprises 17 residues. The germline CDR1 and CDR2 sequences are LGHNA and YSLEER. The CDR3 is CASSQDYAGLVTDTQYF. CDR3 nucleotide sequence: TGCGCCAGCAGCCAAGATTACGCGGGTCTTGTTACAGATACGCAGTATTTT.

The CDR3 nucleotides are TGTGCCAGCAGCCACGGGGGGACAAAGGACGAGCAGTACTTC. Translating gives CASSHGGTKDEQYF. V is TRBV6-5 and J is TRBJ2-7; maybe TRBD2 (7 bases). The CDR3 is made up of 14 amino acids. The germline V and J ends were trimmed by 6 bases and 5 bases, with 17 bases remaining between them. Germline CDR1 reads MNHEY; CDR2 reads SVGAGI.

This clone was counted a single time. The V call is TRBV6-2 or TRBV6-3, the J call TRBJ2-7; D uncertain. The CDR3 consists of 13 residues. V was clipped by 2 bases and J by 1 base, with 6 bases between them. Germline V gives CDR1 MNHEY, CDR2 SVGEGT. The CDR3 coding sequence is TGTGCCAGCAGTTACGGCATATCCTACGAGCAGTACTTC. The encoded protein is CASSYGISYEQYF.

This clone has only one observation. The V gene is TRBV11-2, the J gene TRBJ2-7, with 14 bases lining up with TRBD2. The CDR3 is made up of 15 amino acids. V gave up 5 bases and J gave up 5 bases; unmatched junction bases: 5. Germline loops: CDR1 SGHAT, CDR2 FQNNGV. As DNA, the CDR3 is TGTGCCAGCAGCCACCGACTAGCGGGAGGGAACGAGCAGTACTTC. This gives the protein CASSHRLAGGNEQYF. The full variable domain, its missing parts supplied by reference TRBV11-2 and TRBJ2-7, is EAGVAQSPRYKIIEKRQSVAFWCNPISGHATLYWYQQILGQGPKLLIQFQNNGVVDDSQLPKDRFSAERLKGVDSTLKIQPAKLEDSAVYLCASSHRLAGGNEQYFGPGTRLTVT.

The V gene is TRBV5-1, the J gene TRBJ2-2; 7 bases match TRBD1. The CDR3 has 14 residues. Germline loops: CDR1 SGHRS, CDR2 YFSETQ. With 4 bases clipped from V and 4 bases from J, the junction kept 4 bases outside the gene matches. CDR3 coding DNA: TGCGCCAGCAGCACACAGGGGTTCACCGGGGAGCTGTTTTTT. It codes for CASSTQGFTGELFF.

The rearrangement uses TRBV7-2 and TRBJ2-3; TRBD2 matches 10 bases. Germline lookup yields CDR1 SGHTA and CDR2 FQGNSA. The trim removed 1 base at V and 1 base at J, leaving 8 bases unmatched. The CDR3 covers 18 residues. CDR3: CASSLGTSGIGGTDTQYF. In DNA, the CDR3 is TGTGCCAGCAGCTTAGGAACTAGCGGGATTGGGGGCACAGATACGCAGTATTTT.

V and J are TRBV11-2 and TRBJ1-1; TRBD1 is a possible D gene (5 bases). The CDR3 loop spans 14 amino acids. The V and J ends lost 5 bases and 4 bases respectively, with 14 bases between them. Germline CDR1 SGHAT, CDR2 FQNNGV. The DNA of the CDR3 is TGTGCCAGCAGCCCCTCGTGGGGGGGCACTGAAGCTTTCTTT. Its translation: CASSPSWGGTEAFF.

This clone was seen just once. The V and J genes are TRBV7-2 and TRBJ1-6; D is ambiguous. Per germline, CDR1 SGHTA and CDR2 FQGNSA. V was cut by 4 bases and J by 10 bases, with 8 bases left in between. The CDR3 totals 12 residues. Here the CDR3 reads CASSSFRSPLHF. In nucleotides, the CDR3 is TGTGCCAGCAGCTCCTTCAGATCACCCCTCCACTTT.

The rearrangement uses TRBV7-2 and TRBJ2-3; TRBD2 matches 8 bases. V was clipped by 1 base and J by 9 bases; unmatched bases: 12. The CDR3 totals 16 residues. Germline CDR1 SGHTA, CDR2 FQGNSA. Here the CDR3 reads CASSLEVAGMFVTQYF. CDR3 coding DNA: TGTGCCAGCAGCTTAGAGGTAGCGGGAATGTTCGTCACGCAGTATTTT.

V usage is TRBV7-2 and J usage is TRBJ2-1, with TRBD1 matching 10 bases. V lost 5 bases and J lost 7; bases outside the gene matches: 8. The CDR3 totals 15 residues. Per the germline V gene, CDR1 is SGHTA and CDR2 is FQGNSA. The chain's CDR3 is CASSPRTGGRNEQFF. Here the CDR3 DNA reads TGTGCCAGCAGCCCTCGGACAGGGGGAAGGAATGAGCAGTTCTTC.

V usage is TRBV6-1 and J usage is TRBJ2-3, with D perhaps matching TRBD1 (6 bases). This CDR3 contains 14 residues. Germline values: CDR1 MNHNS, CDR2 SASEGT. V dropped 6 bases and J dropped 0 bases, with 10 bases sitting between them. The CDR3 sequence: CASSIGQSTDTQYF. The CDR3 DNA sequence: TGTGCCAGCAGCATTGGACAGAGCACAGATACGCAGTATTTT.

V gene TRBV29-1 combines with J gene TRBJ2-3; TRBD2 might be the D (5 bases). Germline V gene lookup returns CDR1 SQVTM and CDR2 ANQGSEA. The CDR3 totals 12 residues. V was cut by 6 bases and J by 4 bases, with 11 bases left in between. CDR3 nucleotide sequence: TGCAGCGTCGCCCAGGAGGCAGATACGCAGTATTTT. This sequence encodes CSVAQEADTQYF.

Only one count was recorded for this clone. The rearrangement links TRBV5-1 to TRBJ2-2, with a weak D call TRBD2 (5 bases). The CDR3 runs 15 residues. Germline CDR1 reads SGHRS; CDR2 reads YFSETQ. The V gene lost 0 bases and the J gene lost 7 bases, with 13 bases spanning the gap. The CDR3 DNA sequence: TGCGCCAGCAGCTTGGAAGGGAGTTTAGGCGGGGAGCTGTTTTTT. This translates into CASSLEGSLGGELFF.

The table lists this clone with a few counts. CDR3 DNA: TGTGCCAGTAGCATAACAAGGGGTCAGCCCCAGCATTTT. Its protein product is CASSITRGQPQHF. The rearrangement joins TRBV19 to TRBJ1-5; D might be TRBD1 (5 bases). Trimming shortened V by 6 bases and J by 6 bases, and 12 bases separated the two germline ends. Germline V gene data show CDR1 as LNHDA and CDR2 as SQIVND (reference sequence). This CDR3 has 13 residues. The complete variable domain, with remaining parts taken from reference TRBV19 and TRBJ1-5, reads DGGITQSPKYLFRKEGQNVTLSCEQNLNHDAMYWYRQDPGQGLRLIYYSQIVNDFQKGDIAEGYSVSREKKESFPLTVTSAQKNPTAFYLCASSITRGQPQHFGDGTRLSIL.

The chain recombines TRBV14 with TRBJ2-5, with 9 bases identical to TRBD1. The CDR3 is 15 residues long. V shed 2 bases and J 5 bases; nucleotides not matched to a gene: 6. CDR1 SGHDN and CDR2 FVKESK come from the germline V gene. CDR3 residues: CASSQWTGELETQYF. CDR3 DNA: TGTGCCAGCAGCCAATGGACAGGGGAATTGGAGACCCAGTACTTC.

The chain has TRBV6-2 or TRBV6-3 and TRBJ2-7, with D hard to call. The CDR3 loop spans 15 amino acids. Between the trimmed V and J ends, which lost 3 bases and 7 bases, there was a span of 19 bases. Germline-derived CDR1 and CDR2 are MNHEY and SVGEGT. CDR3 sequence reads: CASSYLANREWEQYF. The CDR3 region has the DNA TGTGCCAGCAGTTATCTGGCTAACAGAGAGTGGGAGCAGTACTTC.

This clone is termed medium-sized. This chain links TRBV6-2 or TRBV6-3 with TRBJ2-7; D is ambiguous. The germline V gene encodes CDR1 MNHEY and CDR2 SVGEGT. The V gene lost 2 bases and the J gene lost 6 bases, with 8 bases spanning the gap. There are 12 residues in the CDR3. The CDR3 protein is CASSYPPGEQYF. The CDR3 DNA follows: TGTGCCAGCAGTTACCCCCCCGGCGAGCAGTACTTC.

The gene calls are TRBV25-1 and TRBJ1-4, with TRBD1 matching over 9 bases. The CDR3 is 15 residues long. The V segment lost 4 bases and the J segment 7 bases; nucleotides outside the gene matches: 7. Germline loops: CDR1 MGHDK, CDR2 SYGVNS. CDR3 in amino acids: CASSGPGQGPEKLFF. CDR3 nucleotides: TGTGCCAGCAGTGGACCGGGACAGGGACCTGAAAAACTGTTTTTT.

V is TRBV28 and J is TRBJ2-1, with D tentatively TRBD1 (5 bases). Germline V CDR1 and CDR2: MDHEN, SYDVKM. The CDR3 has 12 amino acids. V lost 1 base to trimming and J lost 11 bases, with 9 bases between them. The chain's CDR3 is CASSLSGRKQFF. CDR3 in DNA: TGTGCCAGCAGTTTATCAGGGCGGAAGCAGTTCTTC.

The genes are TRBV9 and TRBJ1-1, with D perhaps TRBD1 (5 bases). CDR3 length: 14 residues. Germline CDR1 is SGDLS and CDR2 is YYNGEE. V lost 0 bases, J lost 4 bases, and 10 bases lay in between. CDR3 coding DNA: TGTGCCAGCAGCGTAGCTCAGGGCGGCACTGAAGCTTTCTTT. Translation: CASSVAQGGTEAFF.

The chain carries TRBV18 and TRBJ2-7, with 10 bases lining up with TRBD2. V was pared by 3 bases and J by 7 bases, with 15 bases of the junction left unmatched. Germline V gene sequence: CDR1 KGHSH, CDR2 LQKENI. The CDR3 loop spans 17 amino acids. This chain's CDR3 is CASSPGTPTSGLGEQYF. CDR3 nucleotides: TGTGCCAGCTCACCGGGGACCCCGACTAGCGGGTTGGGTGAGCAGTACTTC.

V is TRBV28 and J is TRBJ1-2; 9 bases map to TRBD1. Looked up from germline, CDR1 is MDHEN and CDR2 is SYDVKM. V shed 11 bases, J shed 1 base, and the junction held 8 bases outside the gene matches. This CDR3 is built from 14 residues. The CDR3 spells CAASTGGINYGYTF. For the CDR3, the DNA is TGTGCCGCCTCGACAGGGGGGATTAACTATGGCTACACCTTC.

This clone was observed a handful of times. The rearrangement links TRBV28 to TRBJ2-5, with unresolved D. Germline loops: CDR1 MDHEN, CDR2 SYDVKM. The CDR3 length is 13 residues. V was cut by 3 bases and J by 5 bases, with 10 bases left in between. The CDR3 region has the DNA TGTGCCAGCAGTTTGGCAGGATTGGAGACCCAGTACTTC. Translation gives CASSLAGLETQYF.

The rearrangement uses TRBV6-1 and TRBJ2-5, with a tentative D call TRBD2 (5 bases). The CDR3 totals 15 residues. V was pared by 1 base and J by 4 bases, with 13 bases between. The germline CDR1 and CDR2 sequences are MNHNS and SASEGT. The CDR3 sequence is CASSEVTTSGETQYF. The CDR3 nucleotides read TGTGCCAGCAGTGAAGTCACAACGAGCGGAGAGACCCAGTACTTC.

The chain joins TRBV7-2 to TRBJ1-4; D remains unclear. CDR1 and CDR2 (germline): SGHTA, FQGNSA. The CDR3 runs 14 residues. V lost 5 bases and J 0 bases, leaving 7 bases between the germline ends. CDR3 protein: CASSPRATNEKLFF. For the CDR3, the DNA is TGTGCCAGCAGCCCCCGGGCAACTAATGAAAAACTGTTTTTT. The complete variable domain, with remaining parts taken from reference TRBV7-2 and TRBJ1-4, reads GAGVSQSPSNKVTEKGKDVELRCDPISGHTALYWYRQSLGQGLEFLIYFQGNSAPDKSGLPSDRFSAERTGGSVSTLTIQRTQQEDSAVYLCASSPRATNEKLFFGSGTQLSVL.

DNA for the CDR3: TGTGCCAGCTGTCCGGACACTAACTATGGCTACACCTTC. Protein: CASCPDTNYGYTF. This sequence joins TRBV6-5 and TRBJ1-2; a possible D gene is TRBD1 (5 bases). The CDR3 has 13 amino acids. The germline V gene has CDR1 MNHEY and CDR2 SVGAGI. V was cut by 8 bases and J by 0 bases, with 10 bases left in between.